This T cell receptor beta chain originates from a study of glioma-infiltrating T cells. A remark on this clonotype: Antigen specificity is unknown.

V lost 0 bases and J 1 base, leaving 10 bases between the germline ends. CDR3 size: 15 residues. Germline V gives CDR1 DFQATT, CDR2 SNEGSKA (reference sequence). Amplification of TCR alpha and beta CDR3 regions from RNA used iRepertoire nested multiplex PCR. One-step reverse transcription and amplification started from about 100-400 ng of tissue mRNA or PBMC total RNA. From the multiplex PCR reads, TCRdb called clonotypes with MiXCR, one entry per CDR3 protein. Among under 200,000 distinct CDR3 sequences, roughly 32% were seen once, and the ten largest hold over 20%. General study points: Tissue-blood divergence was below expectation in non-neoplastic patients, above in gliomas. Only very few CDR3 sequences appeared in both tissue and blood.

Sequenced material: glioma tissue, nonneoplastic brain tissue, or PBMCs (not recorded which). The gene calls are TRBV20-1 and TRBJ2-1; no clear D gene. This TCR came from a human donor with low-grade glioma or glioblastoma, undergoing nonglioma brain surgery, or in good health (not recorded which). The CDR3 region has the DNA TGCAGTGCTAGAGATCCGGTTGGGTCCTACAATGAGCAGTTCTTC. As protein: CSARDPVGSYNEQFF.